Shown below are 18 T cell receptor beta chains from a single sample sequenced in a study of T cell repertoires in cytomegalovirus infection. TCRdb reprocessed the reads via MiXCR and lists one record per CDR3 protein. The sample includes 450,000 to 600,000 distinct CDR3 sequences, about 11% of them seen just once. Specimen: PBMCs. The receptors shown here come from a human donor in good health (CMV status not recorded). Some clones in this sample may be carry-over from other donors' samples.

This clonotype was observed at least ten times. The DNA of the CDR3 is TGTGCCACCCTAAAGGGGGGGCCCCGCACAGATACGCAGTATTTT. Its protein is CATLKGGPRTDTQYF. The chain joins TRBV28 to TRBJ2-3; perhaps TRBD2 as D (7 bases). Germline CDR1 and CDR2: MDHEN and SYDVKM. The CDR3 consists of 15 residues. The V and J ends lost 10 bases and 1 base respectively, with 18 bases between them.

The chain carries TRBV11-2 and TRBJ1-1; 9 nucleotides line up with TRBD1. The CDR3 spans 13 residues. V shed 5 bases and J 4 bases; nucleotides not matched to a gene: 2. Germline V CDR1 and CDR2: SGHAT, FQNNGV. For the CDR3, the DNA is TGTGCCAGCAGCCGGGACAGGGCCACTGAAGCTTTCTTT. It specifies CASSRDRATEAFF.

This clonotype was observed many times. V usage is TRBV6-5 and J usage is TRBJ2-7; D gene ambiguous. There are 12 residues in the CDR3. Trimming shortened V by 6 bases and J by 3 bases, and 9 bases separated the two germline ends. Germline CDR1 reads MNHEY; CDR2 reads SVGAGI. The CDR3, as DNA: TGTGCCAGCAGAGGAGAACACTACGAGCAGTACTTC. Amino acid sequence: CASRGEHYEQYF.

The chain joins TRBV29-1 to TRBJ1-2, with TRBD1 matching 8 bases. V shed 6 bases, J shed 5 bases, and the junction held 8 bases outside the gene matches. Germline assignment: CDR1 SQVTM and CDR2 ANQGSEA. The CDR3 has 13 residues. The CDR3 is CSVIRDRTYGYTF. The CDR3 DNA sequence: TGCAGCGTGATCCGGGACAGGACGTATGGCTACACCTTC.

V is TRBV28 and J is TRBJ2-1, with D unresolved. Germline V gene data show CDR1 as MDHEN and CDR2 as SYDVKM. V was trimmed by 7 bases and J by 4 bases, leaving 17 bases between them. This CDR3 has 15 residues. CDR3 region: CASISGSLGYNEQFF. The CDR3 bases are TGTGCCAGCATCTCCGGCAGTTTGGGGTACAATGAGCAGTTCTTC.

This clonotype was seen more than once but under ten times. The genes are TRBV7-9 and TRBJ2-5, with D tentatively TRBD1 (5 bases). V was cut by 5 bases and J by 4 bases, with 14 bases left in between. CDR1 and CDR2 from the germline V gene are SEHNR and FQNEAQ (reference sequence). This CDR3 contains 14 residues. CDR3 amino acids: CASSTALQGETQYF. The CDR3 DNA is TGTGCCAGCAGCACGGCCCTCCAGGGAGAGACCCAGTACTTC.

This chain joins TRBV18 and TRBJ1-1; D remains ambiguous. V lost 3 bases and J 6 bases, leaving 20 bases between the germline ends. The germline CDR1 and CDR2 sequences are KGHSH and LQKENI. The CDR3 is made up of 16 amino acids. The CDR3 sequence is CASSPSVEVPGAEAFF. CDR3 sequence (DNA): TGTGCCAGCTCACCCAGTGTGGAGGTTCCAGGCGCTGAAGCTTTCTTT.

V is TRBV14 and J is TRBJ2-7; no firm D call. V was pared by 4 bases and J by 2 bases, with 6 bases between. The CDR3 totals 12 residues. Per the germline V gene, CDR1 is SGHDN and CDR2 is FVKESK. The CDR3 DNA is TGTGCCAGCAGCCTCATGCCCTACGAGCAGTACTTC. Translated: CASSLMPYEQYF.

V usage is TRBV28 and J usage is TRBJ1-2; the D is unclear. This CDR3 comprises 17 residues. Germline-derived CDR1 and CDR2 are MDHEN and SYDVKM. V dropped 3 bases and J dropped 4 bases, with 21 bases sitting between them. CDR3 DNA: TGTGCCAGCAGTTTCATCGACGCCCGTTCTGCAACCTATGGCTACACCTTC. The encoded protein is CASSFIDARSATYGYTF.

This clonotype was observed many times. V gene TRBV20-1 combines with J gene TRBJ1-1, with D uncertain. V was shortened by 3 bases and J by 5 bases, with 7 bases between the two germline ends. CDR1 is DFQATT, CDR2 SNEGSKA, per germline (reference sequence). The CDR3 runs 11 residues. CDR3 in DNA: TGCAGTGCTAGGGTGGAGACTGAAGCTTTCTTT. Translated: CSARVETEAFF.

This clonotype was observed at least ten times. This chain joins TRBV4-1 and TRBJ2-1; D ambiguous. The germline V and J ends were trimmed by 1 base and 9 bases, with 10 bases remaining between them. Germline V CDR1 and CDR2: MGHRA, YSYEKL. CDR3 length: 13 residues. The CDR3 bases are TGCGCCAGCAGCCAAGGGGTATCCAGTGAGCAGTTCTTC. This translates into CASSQGVSSEQFF.

This clonotype has a count of ten or more. The chain employs TRBV19 and TRBJ1-5; D perhaps matches TRBD1 (6 bases). The V gene's germline CDR1 is LNHDA and CDR2 SQIVND (reference sequence). This CDR3 comprises 14 residues. V was pared by 5 bases and J by 3 bases, with 11 bases between. CDR3 protein: CASSVTGNNQPQHF. As DNA, the CDR3 is TGTGCCAGTAGTGTGACAGGAAACAATCAGCCCCAGCATTTT.

This clonotype has ten or more counts. CDR3 coding DNA: TGTGCCAGCAGCCATAGACAGGTCGCCGCCTACGAGCAGTACTTC. It is translated as CASSHRQVAAYEQYF. This chain joins TRBV5-4 and TRBJ2-7, with a possible D match to TRBD1 (6 bases). The CDR3 runs 15 residues. Germline-derived CDR1 and CDR2 are SGHNT and YYREEE (reference sequence). Trimming stripped 4 bases from V and 2 bases from J, with 16 bases between.

This clonotype was detected a few times. This chain joins TRBV6-1 and TRBJ1-5; 9 nucleotides align to TRBD1. J lost 6 bases, V lost 2 bases, and 2 bases had no gene match. The CDR3 is 14 residues long. Germline V gene data show CDR1 as MNHNS and CDR2 as SASEGT. The CDR3 DNA follows: TGTGCCAGCAGTGAAACAGGGGGCGTTCAGCCCCAGCATTTT. This sequence encodes CASSETGGVQPQHF.

A few counts support this clonotype. V is TRBV15 and J is TRBJ2-7, with 10 bases identical to TRBD2. This CDR3 contains 15 residues. J lost 0 bases, V lost 3 bases, and 2 bases had no gene match. The germline gives CDR1 LNHNV, CDR2 YYDKDF (reference sequence). DNA of the CDR3: TGTGCCACCAGCAGTTCTAGCGGGAGCTCCTACGAGCAGTACTTC. Its protein is CATSSSSGSSYEQYF.

This clonotype has only a few counts. The chain couples TRBV3-1 to TRBJ1-1; D call uncertain. Germline V CDR1 and CDR2: LGHDT, YNNKEL (reference sequence). Between the trimmed V and J ends, which lost 4 bases and 2 bases, there was a span of 14 bases. The CDR3 is made up of 15 amino acids. The chain's CDR3 is CASSPREAINTEAFF. The DNA of the CDR3 is TGTGCCAGCAGCCCCCGAGAGGCCATTAACACTGAAGCTTTCTTT.

This clonotype came up many times. The J gene is TRBJ2-1, the V gene TRBV7-2; no definite D call. The germline V and J ends were trimmed by 8 bases and 5 bases, with 19 bases remaining between them. Germline loops: CDR1 SGHTA, CDR2 FQGNSA. This CDR3 spans 15 amino acids. The CDR3 sequence is CASDPRGPAHNEQFF. CDR3 in DNA: TGTGCCAGCGACCCAAGAGGTCCAGCCCACAATGAGCAGTTCTTC.

J is TRBJ2-3 and V is TRBV4-1; D gene ambiguous. This CDR3 has 13 amino acids. The germline V gene encodes CDR1 MGHRA and CDR2 YSYEKL. Trimming removed 3 bases at V and 4 bases at J, with 8 bases between. DNA of the CDR3: TGCGCCAGCAGCCACTCAGGAGCAGATACGCAGTATTTT. Its protein is CASSHSGADTQYF.